The T cell receptor beta chain described here comes from a study of blood T cell repertoires in COVID-19. Study overall: The cDNA or gDNA used as material had been derived from T cells, B-cell-depleted T cells, or PBMCs.

The CDR3 is made up of 16 amino acids. Germline V gene lookup returns CDR1 SGHTA and CDR2 FQGTGA. Trimming shortened V by 2 bases and J by 4 bases, and 16 bases separated the two germline ends. The table came from immunoSEQ multiplex PCR; TCRdb's copy has only in-frame clones and leaves some out. The table lists some 140,000 clones, 75% to 85% of them singletons. Sample: peripheral blood. The chain uses TRBV7-3 and TRBJ2-3; D possibly corresponds to TRBD2 (7 bases). The clonotype comes from a man older than 75 with acute or convalescent COVID-19. CDR3 in DNA: TGTGCCAGCAGCTTAGTCGGGGGCGCGGGGGCAGATACGCAGTATTTT. Translation gives CASSLVGGAGADTQYF.